The 6 T cell receptor beta chains below come from one sample, sequenced in a study of blood T cell repertoires in COVID-19. The protocol was immunoSEQ multiplex PCR, while the TCRdb copy is restricted to in-frame clones and leaves out a portion. The sample records a few hundred thousand clones, 88% being singletons. Sequencing was done on a sample of PBMCs or T cells enriched from blood (not recorded which). These receptors all stem from a woman under 40 who had been exposed to COVID-19.

The table lists this clone with a few counts. The chain has TRBV19 and TRBJ1-2, with 8 bases identical to TRBD1. The CDR3 is 15 residues long. J lost 0 bases, V lost 6 bases, and 6 bases had no gene match. Germline lookup yields CDR1 LNHDA and CDR2 SQIVND (reference sequence). The CDR3 DNA follows: TGTGCCAGTAGAGAAACAGGGGGAACTAACTATGGCTACACCTTC. The encoded protein is CASRETGGTNYGYTF.

The V call is TRBV12-3 or TRBV12-4, the J call TRBJ1-2, with a weak D call TRBD1 (5 bases). This CDR3 has 13 amino acids. V gave up 3 bases and J gave up 6 bases, with 11 bases separating them. CDR3 region: CASSFRQRHGYTF. DNA of the CDR3: TGTGCCAGCAGTTTTCGACAGCGTCATGGCTACACCTTC.

The chain recombines TRBV5-1 with TRBJ2-1, with a weak D call TRBD2 (6 bases). Germline CDR1 is SGHRS and CDR2 is YFSETQ. The CDR3 loop spans 16 amino acids. V was cut by 0 bases and J by 0 bases, with 10 bases left in between. The CDR3 is CASSLEDGSSYNEQFF. CDR3 nucleotide sequence: TGCGCCAGCAGCTTGGAGGACGGGAGCTCCTACAATGAGCAGTTCTTC.

The genes are TRBV5-8 and TRBJ1-3, with TRBD1 as a possible D gene (6 bases). This CDR3 region has 15 residues. Trimming pared 1 base from V and 4 bases from J, leaving 12 bases between. CDR1 and CDR2 from the germline V gene are SGHTS and YDEGEE. CDR3 in DNA: TGTGCCAGCAGCTTGATCCGGACAGTAGGAAACACCATATATTTT. This encodes CASSLIRTVGNTIYF.

The chain is built from TRBV28 and TRBJ2-3, with 13 positions matching TRBD2. V was clipped by 4 bases and J by 2 bases; unmatched bases: 9. This CDR3 comprises 18 residues. CDR1 is MDHEN, CDR2 SYDVKM, per germline. CDR3: CASSSGLAGPNPTDTQYF. DNA for the CDR3: TGTGCCAGCAGTTCGGGACTAGCGGGACCCAACCCCACAGATACGCAGTATTTT.

The CDR3 coding sequence is TGTGCCAGCAGGGTAGCGGGAGCCTCCTACGAGCAGTACTTC. As protein: CASRVAGASYEQYF. The chain links TRBV27 to TRBJ2-7; 9 bases line up with TRBD2. Germline CDR1 is MNHEY and CDR2 is SMNVEV (reference sequence). V dropped 6 bases and J dropped 0; count of bases not matched to a gene: 3. The CDR3 spans 14 residues.